This TCR beta chain was identified in a study of radiotherapy plus CTLA-4 blockade in lung cancer. The data were produced by immunoSEQ multiplex PCR, yet TCRdb's version contains in-frame clones alone and is incomplete. The sample records 45,000 to 60,000 clones, approximately 80% being singletons. Study conclusions and caveats: Per reports, early blood T cell clone dynamics, plus interferon-beta, forecast response most strongly. Researchers report tumor-derived TCR clones expanding in blood after radiotherapy plus ipilimumab.

CDR3 length: 16 amino acids. Unmatched junction bases numbered 7, after V lost 4 bases and J lost 4 bases. CDR1 is MGHDK, CDR2 SYGVNS, per germline. Worth noting for this clone: Its specificity is unknown.

The sample was peripheral blood, taken from a patient treated with radiotherapy plus ipilimumab. The chain is built from TRBV25-1 and TRBJ2-1; 10 bases match TRBD1. The sequence derives from a human donor with non-small cell lung cancer whose response to radiotherapy plus ipilimumab could not be evaluated. CDR3: CASSGRGTGAYNEQFF. DNA for the CDR3: TGTGCCAGCAGTGGGAGAGGGACAGGGGCTTACAATGAGCAGTTCTTC.